This entry lists 7 T cell receptor beta chains sequenced from one sample in a study of blood T cell repertoires in COVID-19. Generated by immunoSEQ multiplex PCR, the TCRdb table keeps only in-frame clones and is missing some. The sample lists roughly 220,000 clones; around 85% were seen once. The sequenced sample consisted of PBMCs or T cells enriched from blood (not recorded which). The receptor set was obtained from a woman aged 40 to 50 with acute COVID-19.

In this sample, this clone turned up a few times. The genes are TRBV7-9 and TRBJ1-4; the match to TRBD1 covers 7 bases. CDR1 and CDR2 from the germline V gene are SEHNR and FQNEAQ (reference sequence). This CDR3 comprises 16 residues. Trimming at V came to 4 bases and at J to 4 bases, leaving 9 bases not matched to a gene. The CDR3 coding sequence is TGTGCCAGCAGCTCACAGATGGGACAGCTTAATGAAAAACTGTTTTTT. This gives the protein CASSSQMGQLNEKLFF. The whole variable domain, remainder taken from reference TRBV7-9 and TRBJ1-4, is DTGVSQNPRHKITKRGQNVTFRCDPISEHNRLYWYRQTLGQGPEFLTYFQNEAQLEKSRLLSDRFSAERPKGSFSTLEIQRTEQGDSAMYLCASSSQMGQLNEKLFFGSGTQLSVL.

The rearrangement links TRBV14 to TRBJ1-5; D unclear. Per germline, CDR1 SGHDN and CDR2 FVKESK. The germline V and J ends were trimmed by 4 bases and 5 bases, with 9 bases remaining between them. The CDR3 is made up of 13 amino acids. The CDR3, as DNA: TGTGCCAGCAGCCGCGGATACGATCAGCCCCAGCATTTT. Protein: CASSRGYDQPQHF.

The chain links TRBV30 to TRBJ2-1; 12 nucleotides agree with TRBD2. J lost 4 bases, V lost 6 bases, and 7 bases had no gene match. Germline V gives CDR1 GTSNPN, CDR2 SVGIG (reference sequence). This CDR3 is 15 amino acids long. The DNA of the CDR3 is TGTGCCTGTACGACTAGCGGGGGACTATACAATGAGCAGTTCTTC. This encodes CACTTSGGLYNEQFF.

The V and J genes are TRBV2 and TRBJ2-4, with 8 bases identical to TRBD1. The CDR3 length is 16 residues. V lost 7 bases and J lost 1; bases outside the gene matches: 9. Germline V gene sequence: CDR1 SNHLY, CDR2 FYNNEI. CDR3 in DNA: TGTGCCAGCACCCTGGACAGGGCAATTGCCAAAAACATTCAGTACTTC. The encoded protein is CASTLDRAIAKNIQYF.

Written as DNA, the CDR3 is TGTGCCAGCAGCTTTGTAGCGGGACTGGAGACCCAGTACTTC. It yields the protein CASSFVAGLETQYF. The chain joins TRBV5-6 to TRBJ2-5; 8 bases line up with TRBD2. CDR1 is SGHDT, CDR2 YYEEEE, per germline. V lost 2 bases, J lost 5 bases, and 5 bases stayed unmatched. The length of the CDR3 is 14 residues.

The chain has TRBV7-3 and TRBJ2-3; 15 positions agree with TRBD2. The CDR3 runs to 17 residues. With V trimmed by 4 bases and J by 6 bases, 8 bases remained unmatched. Germline V gene sequence: CDR1 SGHTA, CDR2 FQGTGA. The CDR3 nucleotides read TGTGCCAGCAGCTCCCCGGGACTAGCGGGAGGACGGGATACGCAGTATTTT. Translation gives CASSSPGLAGGRDTQYF.

This clone came up once. The chain couples TRBV5-1 to TRBJ1-1; the D gene is possibly TRBD1 (5 bases). V was pared by 4 bases and J by 1 base, with 17 bases between. From germline, CDR1 is SGHRS and CDR2 YFSETQ. The CDR3 consists of 16 residues. The CDR3 bases are TGCGCCAGCAGCCAGGGATTACGGGGGAAGAACACTGAAGCTTTCTTT. It specifies CASSQGLRGKNTEAFF. Complete variable domain (other parts from reference TRBV5-1 and TRBJ1-1): KAGVTQTPRYLIKTRGQQVTLSCSPISGHRSVSWYQQTPGQGLQFLFEYFSETQRNKGNFPGRFSGRQFSNSRSEMNVSTLELGDSALYLCASSQGLRGKNTEAFFGQGTRLTVV.